These T cell receptor beta chains were read from a single sample in a study of shared clonotypes between healthy human individuals. Sequencing used immunoSEQ multiplex PCR; TCRdb keeps in-frame clones, though not all of them. This sample has roughly 2 million clones, with 95% found just once. The specimen sequenced was naive CD4+ T cells sorted from blood. These receptors were taken from a man between 18 and 29 years old in good health. Both conserved end residues are part of each CDR3. D genes are given only for firm matches. The size entry is marked missing in some rows and otherwise reads once, few, many or a size class.

cdr3_nt: TGTGCCAGCAGCTCGATACAGGGGGCTGGGGAGACCCAGTACTTC
cdr3_aa: CASSSIQGAGETQYF
v_call: TRBV5-4
clone_size: NA
j_call: TRBJ2-5
d_call: TRBD1

cdr3_nt: TGCAGCGTTTACAGGGGTCACGAGCAGTACTTC
cdr3_aa: CSVYRGHEQYF
v_call: TRBV29-1
clone_size: NA
j_call: TRBJ2-7
d_call: TRBD1

cdr3_nt: TGTGCCAGCAGCGTAGCTTTGGAGGGGCCAGGGGGGTCCTACAATGAGCAGTTCTTC
cdr3_aa: CASSVALEGPGGSYNEQFF
v_call: TRBV9
clone_size: NA
j_call: TRBJ2-1
d_call: NA

cdr3_nt: TGTGCCAGCTCACCCCTCGGGACAGGAGATGGAAACACCATATATTTT
cdr3_aa: CASSPLGTGDGNTIYF
v_call: TRBV18
clone_size: NA
j_call: TRBJ1-3
d_call: TRBD1

cdr3_nt: TGTGCCAGCAGCTTGGCACTAGCGGGAGCGGGAGAGACCCAGTACTTC
cdr3_aa: CASSLALAGAGETQYF
v_call: TRBV5-4
clone_size: NA
j_call: TRBJ2-5
d_call: TRBD2

cdr3_nt: TGTGCCAGCAGCGACCTGACTAGCTCACTCACAGATACGCAGTATTTT
cdr3_aa: CASSDLTSSLTDTQYF
v_call: TRBV11-2
clone_size: NA
j_call: TRBJ2-3
d_call: TRBD2

cdr3_nt: TGTGCCTGGAGTGTCCTGGGGTGGGGGGCCACAGATACGCAGTATTTT
cdr3_aa: CAWSVLGWGATDTQYF
v_call: TRBV30
clone_size: NA
j_call: TRBJ2-3
d_call: NA

cdr3_nt: TGTGCCAGCAGCGCTGGAACCGGGACAGGGAGGAATGAGCAGTTCTTC
cdr3_aa: CASSAGTGTGRNEQFF
v_call: TRBV9
clone_size: NA
j_call: TRBJ2-1
d_call: TRBD1

cdr3_nt: TGTGCCAGCAGTCAACGGACAGGGGGATACGAGCAGTACTTC
cdr3_aa: CASSQRTGGYEQYF
v_call: TRBV27
clone_size: NA
j_call: TRBJ2-7
d_call: TRBD1

cdr3_nt: TGTGCCAGCTCACCCCGGGCGCCCCAGGACGGGGAGCTGTTTTTT
cdr3_aa: CASSPRAPQDGELFF
v_call: TRBV18
clone_size: NA
j_call: TRBJ2-2
d_call: NA

cdr3_nt: TGTGCCAGCAGCACTAGGGACACCATATATTTT
cdr3_aa: CASSTRDTIYF
v_call: TRBV9
clone_size: NA
j_call: TRBJ1-3
d_call: NA

cdr3_nt: TGCGCCAGCAGCTTGGCCGGGCCGGAAGCTTTCTTT
cdr3_aa: CASSLAGPEAFF
v_call: TRBV5-1
clone_size: NA
j_call: TRBJ1-1
d_call: NA

cdr3_nt: TGTGCCAGCTCACCTCGCCCTCAGGGCGGCGGGAGCTCCTACGAGCAGTACTTC
cdr3_aa: CASSPRPQGGGSSYEQYF
v_call: TRBV18
clone_size: NA
j_call: TRBJ2-7
d_call: TRBD2

cdr3_nt: TGTGCTAGCAGCTCGCCCCACAGTCCTACCTACGAGCAGTACTTC
cdr3_aa: CASSSPHSPTYEQYF
v_call: TRBV7-7
clone_size: NA
j_call: TRBJ2-7
d_call: NA

cdr3_nt: TGTGCCAGTAGTACCAAAGGGAGCGGGGGAGAGTACTTC
cdr3_aa: CASSTKGSGGEYF
v_call: TRBV19
clone_size: NA
j_call: TRBJ2-5
d_call: TRBD2

cdr3_nt: TGTGCCAGCAGCTTCGAAGCGGGAGGCTACAATGAGCAGTTCTTC
cdr3_aa: CASSFEAGGYNEQFF
v_call: TRBV5-4
clone_size: NA
j_call: TRBJ2-1
d_call: TRBD2

cdr3_nt: TGTGCCTGGAACGATCGGGGGGTCCTGGATCAGCCCCAGCATTTT
cdr3_aa: CAWNDRGVLDQPQHF
v_call: TRBV30
clone_size: once
j_call: TRBJ1-5
d_call: NA

cdr3_nt: TGTGCCAGTGCAGGGGTGTATGGCAATCAGCCCCAGCATTTT
cdr3_aa: CASAGVYGNQPQHF
v_call: TRBV19
clone_size: NA
j_call: TRBJ1-5
d_call: NA

cdr3_nt: TGCGCCAGCAGCCAAGGGTTCCCCGACATAAATGAGCAGTTCTTC
cdr3_aa: CASSQGFPDINEQFF
v_call: TRBV4-1
clone_size: NA
j_call: TRBJ2-1
d_call: NA

cdr3_nt: TGCGCCAGCAGTTCTAGCGGGGGGTCTTACAATGAGCAGTTCTTC
cdr3_aa: CASSSSGGSYNEQFF
v_call: TRBV5-1
clone_size: NA
j_call: TRBJ2-1
d_call: TRBD2

cdr3_nt: TGTGCCAGCAGCTTTCCTAGCGGGGCTAATTACAATGAGCAGTTCTTC
cdr3_aa: CASSFPSGANYNEQFF
v_call: TRBV5-4
clone_size: NA
j_call: TRBJ2-1
d_call: TRBD2

cdr3_nt: TGTGCCAGCAGCTTAGTGGTACTAGCGGGGGCCTCATACACAGATACGCAGTATTTT
cdr3_aa: CASSLVVLAGASYTDTQYF
v_call: TRBV7-8
clone_size: NA
j_call: TRBJ2-3
d_call: TRBD2

cdr3_nt: TGTGCCAGCAGCGCCCGACAGGGAGCGAACACTGAAGCTTTCTTT
cdr3_aa: CASSARQGANTEAFF
v_call: TRBV9
clone_size: NA
j_call: TRBJ1-1
d_call: TRBD1

cdr3_nt: TGTGCCAGCAGCCGGACTAGCGGGGGATACGAGCAGTACTTC
cdr3_aa: CASSRTSGGYEQYF
v_call: TRBV2
clone_size: NA
j_call: TRBJ2-7
d_call: TRBD2

cdr3_nt: TGTGCCAGCAGTTACTCCCCAGGCCTGGTATACGAGCAGTACTTC
cdr3_aa: CASSYSPGLVYEQYF
v_call: TRBV6-5
clone_size: NA
j_call: TRBJ2-7
d_call: NA

cdr3_nt: TGTGCCAGCAGCTTGTTGCAGGGGGCTTCGCCCCAGCATTTT
cdr3_aa: CASSLLQGASPQHF
v_call: TRBV5-8
clone_size: NA
j_call: TRBJ1-5
d_call: TRBD1

cdr3_nt: TGTGCCATCGGGGGCAGGACAGGGAGCACAGATACGCAGTATTTT
cdr3_aa: CAIGGRTGSTDTQYF
v_call: TRBV10-3
clone_size: NA
j_call: TRBJ2-3
d_call: TRBD1

cdr3_nt: TGTGCCAGCAGACGGGGACAGCTAGGCGGCTACACCTTC
cdr3_aa: CASRRGQLGGYTF
v_call: TRBV6-5
clone_size: NA
j_call: TRBJ1-2
d_call: TRBD1

cdr3_nt: TGTGCCAGCAGCGTGAGTGGGCATGGCAATCAGCCCCAGCATTTT
cdr3_aa: CASSVSGHGNQPQHF
v_call: TRBV9
clone_size: NA
j_call: TRBJ1-5
d_call: NA

cdr3_nt: TGTGCCAGCAGTTGGGCCTTGACAGGGACCTACAATGAGCAGTTCTTC
cdr3_aa: CASSWALTGTYNEQFF
v_call: TRBV27
clone_size: NA
j_call: TRBJ2-1
d_call: TRBD1

cdr3_nt: TGTGCCAGCAGCCAGACAGGGATGAAAAACATTCAGTACTTC
cdr3_aa: CASSQTGMKNIQYF
v_call: TRBV6-6
clone_size: NA
j_call: TRBJ2-4
d_call: TRBD1

cdr3_nt: TGTGCCAGCAGTGATATCTACGAGCAGTACTTC
cdr3_aa: CASSDIYEQYF
v_call: TRBV2
clone_size: NA
j_call: TRBJ2-7
d_call: NA

cdr3_nt: TGTGCCAGCAGCCCCGTGCAGGTTAACTATGGCTACACCTTC
cdr3_aa: CASSPVQVNYGYTF
v_call: TRBV5-4
clone_size: NA
j_call: TRBJ1-2
d_call: NA

cdr3_nt: TGTGCCATCAGTGAGATGGGACAGGGACATGGCTACACCTTC
cdr3_aa: CAISEMGQGHGYTF
v_call: TRBV10-3
clone_size: few
j_call: TRBJ1-2
d_call: TRBD1

cdr3_nt: TGTGCCTGGAGTCAGGGACTAGCGGGAGCCTACGAGCAGTACTTC
cdr3_aa: CAWSQGLAGAYEQYF
v_call: TRBV30
clone_size: many
j_call: TRBJ2-7
d_call: TRBD2

cdr3_nt: TGTGCCAGCCGAACTGCAGGGATACACGAGCAGTACTTC
cdr3_aa: CASRTAGIHEQYF
v_call: TRBV2
clone_size: NA
j_call: TRBJ2-7
d_call: NA

cdr3_nt: TGTGCCAGCGCTTCTAGCGGGGGGGCCGACAATGAGCAGTTCTTC
cdr3_aa: CASASSGGADNEQFF
v_call: TRBV6-5
clone_size: NA
j_call: TRBJ2-1
d_call: TRBD2

cdr3_nt: TGTGCCAGCAGCCTACAGGATCAGCCCCAGCATTTT
cdr3_aa: CASSLQDQPQHF
v_call: TRBV7-8
clone_size: NA
j_call: TRBJ1-5
d_call: NA

cdr3_nt: TGCGCCAGCAGCCAACTTGGAGTGGTCTTGAACACTGAAGCTTTCTTT
cdr3_aa: CASSQLGVVLNTEAFF
v_call: TRBV4-1
clone_size: once
j_call: TRBJ1-1
d_call: NA

cdr3_nt: TGTGCCAGCGGATCCCTCGGGACAGACCTCTACGAGCAGTACTTC
cdr3_aa: CASGSLGTDLYEQYF
v_call: TRBV28
clone_size: NA
j_call: TRBJ2-7
d_call: TRBD1

cdr3_nt: TGTGCCAGCTCACCACCGGCGTCAGCGAACACTGAAGCTTTCTTT
cdr3_aa: CASSPPASANTEAFF
v_call: TRBV18
clone_size: NA
j_call: TRBJ1-1
d_call: NA

cdr3_nt: TGTGCCAGCAGGAGAGACAGCTACTATGGCTACACCTTC
cdr3_aa: CASRRDSYYGYTF
v_call: TRBV27
clone_size: NA
j_call: TRBJ1-2
d_call: NA

cdr3_nt: TGCGCCAGCAGGGTCTCCTACAATGAGCAGTTCTTC
cdr3_aa: CASRVSYNEQFF
v_call: TRBV5-1
clone_size: NA
j_call: TRBJ2-1
d_call: NA

cdr3_nt: TGCGCCAGCAGCTTGGAGCGGAACACAGATACGCAGTATTTT
cdr3_aa: CASSLERNTDTQYF
v_call: TRBV5-1
clone_size: NA
j_call: TRBJ2-3
d_call: NA

cdr3_nt: TGTGCCAGCAGTTACCTTCTCCCTTCGTCTGGAAACACCATATATTTT
cdr3_aa: CASSYLLPSSGNTIYF
v_call: TRBV6-5
clone_size: NA
j_call: TRBJ1-3
d_call: NA

cdr3_nt: TGTGCCAGCTCACCACGGTCGGGTAATGAAAAACTGTTTTTT
cdr3_aa: CASSPRSGNEKLFF
v_call: TRBV18
clone_size: NA
j_call: TRBJ1-4
d_call: NA

cdr3_nt: TGTGCCTGGACAACCGGGACAGGGGGCAACGAGCAGTACTTC
cdr3_aa: CAWTTGTGGNEQYF
v_call: TRBV30
clone_size: NA
j_call: TRBJ2-7
d_call: TRBD1

cdr3_nt: TGTGCCAGCACCGGATCCACAGGGTCCACTGAAGCTTTCTTT
cdr3_aa: CASTGSTGSTEAFF
v_call: TRBV25-1
clone_size: NA
j_call: TRBJ1-1
d_call: NA

cdr3_nt: TGTGCCAGCAGCTTAGGCCGCGGTAGCTCCTACGAGCAGTACTTC
cdr3_aa: CASSLGRGSSYEQYF
v_call: TRBV7-6
clone_size: NA
j_call: TRBJ2-7
d_call: NA

cdr3_nt: TGTGCCAGCAGCGGGGTGGGGACAGGGCCTGCGGAGTCCTTTTACAATGAGCAGTTCTTC
cdr3_aa: CASSGVGTGPAESFYNEQFF
v_call: TRBV5-4
clone_size: NA
j_call: TRBJ2-1
d_call: TRBD1

cdr3_nt: TGTGCTAGCAGCTTAGTACCCCAACAAGAGACCCAGTACTTC
cdr3_aa: CASSLVPQQETQYF
v_call: TRBV7-7
clone_size: NA
j_call: TRBJ2-5
d_call: NA

cdr3_nt: TGTGCCAGCAGCCCTCACCTGGCGGTGAACACTGAAGCTTTCTTT
cdr3_aa: CASSPHLAVNTEAFF
v_call: TRBV14
clone_size: NA
j_call: TRBJ1-1
d_call: NA

cdr3_nt: TGTGCCAGCAGCTTATCACCATCAACCTCCTACGAGCAGTACTTC
cdr3_aa: CASSLSPSTSYEQYF
v_call: TRBV7-2
clone_size: NA
j_call: TRBJ2-7
d_call: NA

cdr3_nt: TGTGCCAGCAGTGCGAGCGGGAGGGCCGAGTTCTTC
cdr3_aa: CASSASGRAEFF
v_call: TRBV27
clone_size: NA
j_call: TRBJ2-1
d_call: TRBD2